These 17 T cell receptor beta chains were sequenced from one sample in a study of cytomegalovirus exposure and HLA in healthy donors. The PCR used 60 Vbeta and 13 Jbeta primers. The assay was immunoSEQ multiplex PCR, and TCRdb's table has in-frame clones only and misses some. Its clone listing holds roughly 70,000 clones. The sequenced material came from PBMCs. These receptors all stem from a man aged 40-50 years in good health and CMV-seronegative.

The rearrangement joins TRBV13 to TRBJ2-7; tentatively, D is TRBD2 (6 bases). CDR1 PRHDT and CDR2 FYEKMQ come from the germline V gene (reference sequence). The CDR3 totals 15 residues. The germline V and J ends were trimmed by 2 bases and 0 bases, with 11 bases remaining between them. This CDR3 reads CASSLRTGVSYEQYF. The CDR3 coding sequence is TGTGCCAGCAGCTTACGGACGGGAGTCTCCTACGAGCAGTACTTC.

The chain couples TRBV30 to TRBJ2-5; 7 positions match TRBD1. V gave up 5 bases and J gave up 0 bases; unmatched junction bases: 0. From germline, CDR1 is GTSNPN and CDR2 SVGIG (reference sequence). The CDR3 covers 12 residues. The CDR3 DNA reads TGTGCCTGGGGACAGGACCAAGAGACCCAGTACTTC. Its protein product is CAWGQDQETQYF.

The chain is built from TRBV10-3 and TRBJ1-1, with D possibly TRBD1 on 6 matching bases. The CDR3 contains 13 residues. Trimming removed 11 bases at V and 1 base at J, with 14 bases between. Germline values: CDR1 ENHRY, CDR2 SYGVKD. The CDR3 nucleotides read TGTGCCGGCCGCAGGGGTCCGAACACTGAAGCTTTCTTT. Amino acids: CAGRRGPNTEAFF.

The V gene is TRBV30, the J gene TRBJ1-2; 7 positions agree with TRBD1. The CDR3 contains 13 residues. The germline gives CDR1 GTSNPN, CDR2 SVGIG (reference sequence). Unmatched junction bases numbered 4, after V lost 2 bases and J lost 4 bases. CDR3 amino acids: CAWSPGTVYGYTF. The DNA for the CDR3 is TGTGCCTGGAGTCCGGGGACAGTCTATGGCTACACCTTC.

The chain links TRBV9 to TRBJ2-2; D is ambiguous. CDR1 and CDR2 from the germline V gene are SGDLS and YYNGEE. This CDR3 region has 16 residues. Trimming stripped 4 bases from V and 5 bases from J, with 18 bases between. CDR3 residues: CASSPFRSARTGELFF. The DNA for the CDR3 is TGTGCCAGCAGCCCGTTCCGGTCCGCGAGAACCGGGGAGCTGTTTTTT.

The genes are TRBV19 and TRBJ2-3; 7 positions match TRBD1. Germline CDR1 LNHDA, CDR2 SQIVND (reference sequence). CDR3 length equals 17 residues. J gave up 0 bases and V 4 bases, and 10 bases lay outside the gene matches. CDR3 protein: CASSKYGQEPSTDTQYF. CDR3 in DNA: TGTGCCAGTAGTAAATACGGACAGGAACCAAGCACAGATACGCAGTATTTT. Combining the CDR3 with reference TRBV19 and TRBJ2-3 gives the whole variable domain DGGITQSPKYLFRKEGQNVTLSCEQNLNHDAMYWYRQDPGQGLRLIYYSQIVNDFQKGDIAEGYSVSREKKESFPLTVTSAQKNPTAFYLCASSKYGQEPSTDTQYFGPGTRLTVL.

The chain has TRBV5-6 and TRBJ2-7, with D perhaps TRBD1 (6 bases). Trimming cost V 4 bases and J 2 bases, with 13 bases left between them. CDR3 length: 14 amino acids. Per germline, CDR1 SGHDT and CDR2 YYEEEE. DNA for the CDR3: TGTGCCAGCAGCGACGGGACAACGACCTACGAGCAGTACTTC. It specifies CASSDGTTTYEQYF.

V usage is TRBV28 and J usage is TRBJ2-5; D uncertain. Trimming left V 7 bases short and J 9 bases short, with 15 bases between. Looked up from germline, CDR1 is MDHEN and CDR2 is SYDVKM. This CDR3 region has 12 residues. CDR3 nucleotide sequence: TGTGCCAGCACTAAACCTAACGCGGCCCAGTACTTC. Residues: CASTKPNAAQYF.

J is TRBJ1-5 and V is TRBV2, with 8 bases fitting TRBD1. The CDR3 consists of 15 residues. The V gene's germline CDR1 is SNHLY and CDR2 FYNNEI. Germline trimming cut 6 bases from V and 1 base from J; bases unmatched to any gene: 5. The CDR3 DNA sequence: TGTGCCAGCAGCGTAACAGGGGGAAGCAATCAGCCCCAGCATTTT. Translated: CASSVTGGSNQPQHF.

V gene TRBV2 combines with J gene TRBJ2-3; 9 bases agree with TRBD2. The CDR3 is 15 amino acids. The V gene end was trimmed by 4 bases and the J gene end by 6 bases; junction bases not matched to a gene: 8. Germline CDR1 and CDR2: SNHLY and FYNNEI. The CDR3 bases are TGTGCCAGCAGTGTCCCTAGCGGGGTTTTTGATACGCAGTATTTT. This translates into CASSVPSGVFDTQYF.

In DNA, the CDR3 is TGTGCCAGCAGCACCGCTAACAGGGGGTATGGCTACACCTTC. It yields the protein CASSTANRGYGYTF. V usage is TRBV11-1 and J usage is TRBJ1-2; 8 bases match TRBD1. The CDR3 is 14 amino acids. After removal of 5 bases from V and 5 bases from J, the junction contained 7 bases not matched to a gene. Germline lookup yields CDR1 SGHAT and CDR2 FQDESV (reference sequence).

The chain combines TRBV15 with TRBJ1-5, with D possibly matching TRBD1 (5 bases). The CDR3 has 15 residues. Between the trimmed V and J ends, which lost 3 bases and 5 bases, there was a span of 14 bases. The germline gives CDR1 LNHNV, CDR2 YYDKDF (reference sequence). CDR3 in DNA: TGTGCCACCAGCAGTGCAGGGTTGGTCGATCAGCCCCAGCATTTT. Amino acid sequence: CATSSAGLVDQPQHF.

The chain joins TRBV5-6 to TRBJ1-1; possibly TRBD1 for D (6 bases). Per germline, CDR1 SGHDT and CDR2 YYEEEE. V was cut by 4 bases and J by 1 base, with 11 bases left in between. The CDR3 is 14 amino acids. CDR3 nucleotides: TGTGCCAGCAGCCCGGACAGCGGGAACACTGAAGCTTTCTTT. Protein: CASSPDSGNTEAFF.

The CDR3 here is CSVHNGGTGKGEQFF. The CDR3 nucleotides are TGCAGCGTCCACAATGGGGGGACAGGGAAAGGTGAGCAGTTCTTC. The genes are TRBV29-1 and TRBJ2-1; the match to TRBD1 covers 9 bases. This CDR3 has 15 residues. The trim removed 6 bases at V and 9 bases at J, leaving 15 bases unmatched. Germline V gene lookup returns CDR1 SQVTM and CDR2 ANQGSEA.

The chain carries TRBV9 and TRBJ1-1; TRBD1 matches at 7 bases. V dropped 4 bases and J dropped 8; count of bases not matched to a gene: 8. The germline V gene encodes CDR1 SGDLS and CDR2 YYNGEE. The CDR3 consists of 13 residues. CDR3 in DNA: TGTGCCAGCAGCAGACAGGGCCAGCGGGAAGCTTTCTTT. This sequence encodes CASSRQGQREAFF.

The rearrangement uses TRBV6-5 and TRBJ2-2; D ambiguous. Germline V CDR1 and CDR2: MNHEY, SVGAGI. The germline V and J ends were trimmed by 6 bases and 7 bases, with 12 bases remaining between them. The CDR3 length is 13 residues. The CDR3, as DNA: TGTGCCAGCAGCGGAGACCATTACGGGGAGCTGTTTTTT. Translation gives CASSGDHYGELFF.

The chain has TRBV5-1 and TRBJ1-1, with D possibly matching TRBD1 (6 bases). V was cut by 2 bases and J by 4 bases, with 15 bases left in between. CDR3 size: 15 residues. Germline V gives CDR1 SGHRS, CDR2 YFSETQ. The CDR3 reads CASSLAGDGGTEAFF. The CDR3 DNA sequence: TGCGCCAGCAGCTTAGCAGGGGATGGCGGCACTGAAGCTTTCTTT.